This T cell receptor beta chain derives from a study of shared clonotypes between healthy human individuals. This table comes from immunoSEQ multiplex PCR, and its TCRdb copy is limited to in-frame clones, with some not included. Of some 580,000 clones listed, 98% were seen once; the top ten hold approximately 0.3%. Study-wide results and caveats: Naive subsets, compared against memory subsets, generally had larger estimated richness values.

In the case of this clone: Its antigen remains unidentified.

Germline V gives CDR1 SEHNR, CDR2 FQNEAQ (reference sequence). Trimming stripped 5 bases from V and 4 bases from J, with 12 bases between. The CDR3 length is 14 residues. CD45RO negativity and positive selection for CCR7 defined naive CD8 cells, a population that excluded terminally differentiated effector memory CD45RA+ cells. Adults of Caucasian background living in Nashville, Tennessee made up all donors. Material: naive CD8+ T cells sorted from blood. The clonotype was recovered from a man aged 30 to 39 in good health. The V call is TRBV7-9, the J call TRBJ2-1, with D possibly being TRBD2 (6 bases). The CDR3 loop is CASSAPGLYNEQFF. DNA for the CDR3: TGTGCCAGCAGCGCTCCGGGACTGTACAATGAGCAGTTCTTC.